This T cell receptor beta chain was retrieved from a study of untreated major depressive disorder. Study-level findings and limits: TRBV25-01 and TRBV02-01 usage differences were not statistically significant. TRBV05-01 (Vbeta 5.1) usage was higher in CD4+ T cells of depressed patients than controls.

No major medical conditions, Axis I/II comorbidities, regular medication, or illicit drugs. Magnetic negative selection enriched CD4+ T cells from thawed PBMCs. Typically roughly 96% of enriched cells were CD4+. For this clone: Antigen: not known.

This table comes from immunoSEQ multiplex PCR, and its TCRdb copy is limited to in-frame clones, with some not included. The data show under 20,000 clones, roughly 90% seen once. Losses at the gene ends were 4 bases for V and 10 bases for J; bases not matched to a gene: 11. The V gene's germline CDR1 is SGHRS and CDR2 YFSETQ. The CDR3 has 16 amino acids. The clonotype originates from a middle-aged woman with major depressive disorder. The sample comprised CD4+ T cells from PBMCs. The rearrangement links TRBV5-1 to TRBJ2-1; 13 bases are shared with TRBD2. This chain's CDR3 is CASSPHGLAGAREQFF. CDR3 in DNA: TGCGCCAGCAGCCCACACGGACTAGCGGGAGCTCGGGAGCAGTTCTTC.